This TCR beta chain was recovered during a study of T cells in localized non-small cell lung cancer. This clone is medium-sized in the sample. Germline assignment: CDR1 MNHEY and CDR2 SVGAGI. Deletions cut 6 bases from V and 4 bases from J, with 10 bases between. The CDR3 sequence is 14 residues long. Clones were read by immunoSEQ multiplex PCR, and TCRdb kept only the in-frame ones, dropping some. Of roughly 34,000 clones listed, around 87% are singletons. The chain is built from TRBV6-5 and TRBJ1-6; D is possibly TRBD1 (6 bases). The sequencing here drew on peripheral blood mononuclear cells, taken before any cancer treatment. The origin of this receptor is a man between 40 and 69 years old with stage III lung adenocarcinoma. Here the CDR3 DNA reads TGTGCCAGCAGACAACAGGGTTATAATTCACCCCTCCACTTT. Translating it yields CASRQQGYNSPLHF.